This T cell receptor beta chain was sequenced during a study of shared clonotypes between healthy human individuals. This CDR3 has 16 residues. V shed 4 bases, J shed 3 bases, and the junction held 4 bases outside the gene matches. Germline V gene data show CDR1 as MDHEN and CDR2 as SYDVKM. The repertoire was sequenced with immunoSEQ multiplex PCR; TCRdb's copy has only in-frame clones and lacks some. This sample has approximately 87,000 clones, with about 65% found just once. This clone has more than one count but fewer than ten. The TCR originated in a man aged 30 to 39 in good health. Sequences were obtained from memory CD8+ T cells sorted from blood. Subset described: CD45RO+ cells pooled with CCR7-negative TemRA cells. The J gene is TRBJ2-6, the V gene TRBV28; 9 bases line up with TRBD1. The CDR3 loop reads CASSSWTGVGANVLTF. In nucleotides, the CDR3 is TGTGCCAGCAGTTCCTGGACAGGGGTTGGGGCCAACGTCCTGACTTTC.